Included here is one T cell receptor beta chain sequence, with context. Enrollment of patients from Seattle took place during active infection, with longitudinal follow-up. This CDR3 has 15 amino acids. The trim removed 2 bases at V and 2 bases at J, leaving 3 bases unmatched. Germline CDR1 reads SGHDT; CDR2 reads YYEEEE. As processed by the authors: Estimation of nucleated cell counts relied on the amplification of reference gene primers. Sequencing was performed with immunoSEQ multiplex PCR; in TCRdb, only in-frame clones are kept and a portion is missing. The DNA was the basis for D and trimming; V, J and clone size are from that table. The profile shows over 70,000 clones, roughly 81% of them singletons. This specimen belongs to a study of blood T cell repertoires in COVID-19. The overall study: COVID-19 samples from acute and convalescent phases originated in the United States, Italy and Spain. The analysed material was cDNA or gDNA that came from T cells, B-cell-depleted T cells, or PBMCs.

The sequence was collected from a man between 60 and 75 years old with COVID-19, enrolled during active disease. This rearrangement joins TRBV5-6 to TRBJ2-1, with TRBD2 matching over 8 bases. Sequenced input: peripheral blood. The CDR3 here is CASSLAGEPYNEQFF. CDR3 in DNA: TGTGCCAGCAGCTTAGCGGGAGAACCCTACAATGAGCAGTTCTTC.